Presented here are 25 T cell receptor beta chains from one specimen sequenced in a study of blood T cell repertoires in COVID-19. The assay was immunoSEQ multiplex PCR, and TCRdb's table has in-frame clones only and misses some. The sample has 75,000 to 95,000 clones, 90% seen once. The sequenced sample was peripheral blood. These receptors were collected from a man aged 55 to 69 with acute or convalescent COVID-19.

The rearrangement uses TRBV6-5 and TRBJ2-1; 7 nucleotides agree with TRBD1. CDR1 is MNHEY, CDR2 SVGAGI, per germline. Germline trimming cut 5 bases from V and 7 bases from J; bases unmatched to any gene: 8. This CDR3 comprises 14 residues. This chain's CDR3 is CASSPGQPNNEQFF. The CDR3 DNA reads TGTGCCAGCAGTCCGGGACAGCCTAATAATGAGCAGTTCTTC.

The chain uses TRBV9 and TRBJ2-1; 9 bases are shared with TRBD2. With V trimmed by 1 base and J by 3 bases, 2 bases remained unmatched. Germline CDR1 SGDLS, CDR2 YYNGEE. The CDR3 extends over 15 amino acids. DNA for the CDR3: TGTGCCAGCAGCGTATCTAGCGGGAACTACAATGAGCAGTTCTTC. Protein: CASSVSSGNYNEQFF.

This clone was detected only a few times. The chain carries TRBV6-1 and TRBJ1-2; TRBD1 aligns across 8 bases. Germline V gives CDR1 MNHNS, CDR2 SASEGT. With V trimmed by 3 bases and J by 6 bases, 0 bases remained unmatched. There are 12 residues in the CDR3. This CDR3 reads CASSETGDGYTF. The CDR3 DNA reads TGTGCCAGCAGTGAGACAGGGGATGGCTACACCTTC.

The CDR3 region is CASSLGRENEQYF. The CDR3 nucleotides read TGTGCCAGCAGCTTGGGCAGGGAAAACGAGCAGTACTTC. This rearrangement joins TRBV5-6 to TRBJ2-7; tentative D call: TRBD1 (5 bases). This CDR3 has 13 amino acids. Germline V gene sequence: CDR1 SGHDT, CDR2 YYEEEE. The V end was cut by 0 bases, the J end by 5 bases, with 9 bases between. The variable domain in full, with the rest retrieved from reference TRBV5-6 and TRBJ2-7, is DAGVTQSPTHLIKTRGQQVTLRCSPKSGHDTVSWYQQALGQGPQFIFQYYEEEERQRGNFPDRFSGHQFPNYSSELNVNALLLGDSALYLCASSLGRENEQYFGPGTRLTVT.

The chain combines TRBV11-2 with TRBJ1-6; no definite D call. This CDR3 is built from 12 residues. Germline V lookup: CDR1 SGHAT, CDR2 FQNNGV. V was clipped by 1 base and J by 14 bases, with 9 bases between them. This chain's CDR3 is CASSLAGASLHF. CDR3 DNA sequence: TGTGCCAGCAGCTTAGCGGGTGCGTCCCTCCACTTT.

This chain joins TRBV11-2 and TRBJ2-7; 9 positions agree with TRBD1. With V trimmed by 5 bases and J by 7 bases, 9 bases remained unmatched. CDR1 is SGHAT, CDR2 FQNNGV, per germline. This CDR3 is built from 14 residues. As DNA, the CDR3 is TGTGCCAGCAGCCCGGGACAGGGTCTGGGGGAGCAGTACTTC. Its translation is CASSPGQGLGEQYF.

The V and J genes are TRBV29-1 and TRBJ2-1; 11 bases are a match to TRBD2. The junction had 5 bases not matched to a gene; V was cut back by 4 bases and J by 3 bases. The CDR3 length is 15 residues. Germline V gene lookup returns CDR1 SQVTM and CDR2 ANQGSEA. Here the CDR3 DNA reads TGCAGCGTTGGACGACTAGCGGGGAACTACAATGAGCAGTTCTTC. Residues: CSVGRLAGNYNEQFF.

The V gene is TRBV4-1, the J gene TRBJ1-3; 9 nucleotides align to TRBD1. The CDR3 loop spans 15 amino acids. The junction had 2 bases not matched to a gene; V was cut back by 1 base and J by 4 bases. Per germline, CDR1 MGHRA and CDR2 YSYEKL. The CDR3 region has the DNA TGCGCCAGCAGCCAAGGGACAGGGGACGGAAACACCATATATTTT. Translating gives CASSQGTGDGNTIYF.

The genes are TRBV7-2 and TRBJ2-1, with 11 bases identical to TRBD2. The CDR3 is made up of 18 amino acids. After removal of 3 bases from V and 7 bases from J, the junction contained 14 bases not matched to a gene. Germline V gene data show CDR1 as SGHTA and CDR2 as FQGNSA. The CDR3 nucleotides are TGTGCCAGCAGCTTTTTCTCGCCCGGGACTAGCGGTATAAATGAGCAGTTCTTC. This codes for CASSFFSPGTSGINEQFF.

The rearrangement joins TRBV28 to TRBJ2-1, with D maybe TRBD1 (6 bases). Trimming removed 3 bases at V and 5 bases at J, with 11 bases between. Per the germline V gene, CDR1 is MDHEN and CDR2 is SYDVKM. The CDR3 runs to 14 residues. CDR3 region: CASSFDRYDNEQFF. The CDR3, as DNA: TGTGCCAGCAGTTTTGACAGGTATGACAATGAGCAGTTCTTC.

The chain couples TRBV27 to TRBJ1-1; maybe TRBD1 (6 bases). This CDR3 has 14 amino acids. Trimming shortened V by 6 bases and J by 4 bases, and 15 bases separated the two germline ends. CDR1 is MNHEY, CDR2 SMNVEV, per germline (reference sequence). The CDR3 bases are TGTGCCAGCAGACAGGGAGTAGAGGGCACTGAAGCTTTCTTT. Protein product: CASRQGVEGTEAFF.

V usage is TRBV5-1 and J usage is TRBJ1-2, with D tentatively TRBD1 (6 bases). CDR1 SGHRS and CDR2 YFSETQ come from the germline V gene. Trimming cost V 0 bases and J 0 bases, with 18 bases left between them. CDR3 length: 18 amino acids. CDR3 nucleotides: TGCGCCAGCAGCTTGGGAGCCCCTGAGGACAGCGCTAACTATGGCTACACCTTC. It yields the protein CASSLGAPEDSANYGYTF.

V is TRBV11-2 and J is TRBJ1-6; weak D call: TRBD1 (6 bases). Trimming took 0 bases from V and 9 from J, leaving 12 bases between them. The CDR3 loop spans 15 amino acids. Germline-derived CDR1 and CDR2 are SGHAT and FQNNGV. Here the CDR3 DNA reads TGTGCCAGCAGCTTAGATCAGGGGTCTTCTTCACCCCTCCACTTT. It is translated as CASSLDQGSSSPLHF. Using reference TRBV11-2 and TRBJ1-6 for the parts outside the CDR3, the full variable domain is EAGVAQSPRYKIIEKRQSVAFWCNPISGHATLYWYQQILGQGPKLLIQFQNNGVVDDSQLPKDRFSAERLKGVDSTLKIQPAKLEDSAVYLCASSLDQGSSSPLHFGNGTRLTVT.

V is TRBV2 and J is TRBJ2-5, with TRBD2 matching over 11 bases. CDR3 length equals 18 residues. Unmatched junction bases numbered 13, after V lost 2 bases and J lost 5 bases. The germline gives CDR1 SNHLY, CDR2 FYNNEI. The CDR3 DNA sequence: TGTGCCAGCAGTGAACATAGCGGGAGGGCCTGGGTCCCCGAGACCCAGTACTTC. It is translated as CASSEHSGRAWVPETQYF.

The chain uses TRBV10-1 and TRBJ1-5; D is unclear. This CDR3 spans 13 amino acids. Germline V gene data show CDR1 as WNHNN and CDR2 as SYGVQD (reference sequence). V shed 3 bases and J shed 5 bases, with 8 bases lying between them. CDR3 sequence (DNA): TGCGCCAGCAGTGAAGGAGGAGATCAGCCCCAGCATTTT. This gives the protein CASSEGGDQPQHF.

This clone appeared once. The chain is built from TRBV11-3 and TRBJ2-7, with 9 nucleotides matching TRBD2. Unmatched junction bases numbered 10, after V lost 5 bases and J lost 2 bases. Germline V CDR1 and CDR2: SGHNT, YENEEA. This CDR3 has 16 amino acids. The CDR3 coding sequence is TGTGCCAGCAGCCGAAGTGGGGCTAGCGGGACCTACGAGCAGTACTTC. Residues: CASSRSGASGTYEQYF. Supplemented by reference TRBV11-3 and TRBJ2-7, the full variable domain reads EAGVVQSPRYKIIEKKQPVAFWCNPISGHNTLYWYLQNLGQGPELLIRYENEEAVDDSQLPKDRFSAERLKGVDSTLKIQPAELGDSAVYLCASSRSGASGTYEQYFGPGTRLTVT.

This chain connects TRBV4-1 to TRBJ1-5, with a tentative D call TRBD1 (6 bases). Germline values: CDR1 MGHRA, CDR2 YSYEKL. V was clipped by 3 bases and J by 6 bases, with 12 bases between them. This CDR3 has 14 residues. CDR3 residues: CASSQVKQGQPQHF. The CDR3 region has the DNA TGCGCCAGCAGCCAGGTCAAACAGGGTCAGCCCCAGCATTTT.

Only one count was recorded for this clone. The chain recombines TRBV12-3 or TRBV12-4 with TRBJ2-7; D perhaps matches TRBD1 (5 bases). The length of the CDR3 is 13 residues. With 2 bases removed from V and 3 bases from J, the gap between germline ends came to 8 bases. In DNA, the CDR3 is TGTGCCAGCAGTTTAAACAGGAACTACGAGCAGTACTTC. Protein: CASSLNRNYEQYF.

The gene calls are TRBV6-5 and TRBJ2-2; 9 bases are a match to TRBD1. This CDR3 contains 14 residues. Germline V gene sequence: CDR1 MNHEY, CDR2 SVGAGI. V lost 9 bases and J lost 5; bases outside the gene matches: 7. The CDR3 spells CASWTGALTGELFF. The CDR3 nucleotides read TGTGCCAGTTGGACAGGGGCCTTAACCGGGGAGCTGTTTTTT.

This chain links TRBV7-9 with TRBJ1-2; the match to TRBD1 covers 7 bases. V was clipped by 1 base and J by 6 bases; unmatched bases: 8. Germline assignment: CDR1 SEHNR and CDR2 FQNEAQ (reference sequence). The CDR3 has 15 amino acids. CDR3 residues: CASSLVQGQVDGYTF. Here the CDR3 DNA reads TGTGCCAGCAGCTTAGTACAGGGGCAGGTGGATGGCTACACCTTC.

The chain carries TRBV19 and TRBJ1-1; D is undetermined. Trimming left V 3 bases short and J 3 bases short, with 17 bases between. This CDR3 comprises 16 residues. CDR1 and CDR2 (germline): LNHDA, SQIVND (reference sequence). The DNA for the CDR3 is TGTGCCAGTAGTATTGGTACGAGGCAGCGGGACACTGAAGCTTTCTTT. Protein: CASSIGTRQRDTEAFF.

The rearrangement joins TRBV4-3 to TRBJ2-7, with 7 bases matching TRBD2. The CDR3 length is 16 residues. V lost 0 bases to trimming and J lost 5 bases; unmatched junction nucleotides: 10. Germline V gene lookup returns CDR1 LGHNA and CDR2 YSLEER. CDR3 nucleotide sequence: TGCGCCAGCAGCCAAGATTTGGGAGGGAGGGTCCACGAGCAGTACTTC. Protein product: CASSQDLGGRVHEQYF.

Only one count was recorded for this clone. This chain uses TRBV6-5 with TRBJ1-5, with 9 bases matching TRBD1. V gave up 6 bases and J gave up 7 bases; unmatched junction bases: 10. The CDR3 is made up of 15 amino acids. CDR1 and CDR2 from the germline V gene are MNHEY and SVGAGI. CDR3 in amino acids: CASSSGTGSGQPQHF. The CDR3 bases are TGTGCCAGCAGCTCCGGGACAGGGTCTGGGCAGCCCCAGCATTTT.

The chain carries TRBV4-1 and TRBJ2-7, with 8 bases aligning to TRBD2. The germline V gene has CDR1 MGHRA and CDR2 YSYEKL. The V segment lost 4 bases and the J segment 2 bases; nucleotides outside the gene matches: 7. The CDR3 has 15 amino acids. CDR3 amino acids: CASSRSAGEAYEQYF. In nucleotides, the CDR3 is TGCGCCAGCAGCCGGTCAGCGGGAGAGGCCTACGAGCAGTACTTC.

This chain links TRBV28 with TRBJ1-2; D possibly corresponds to TRBD1 (5 bases). The CDR3 loop spans 15 amino acids. Germline-derived CDR1 and CDR2 are MDHEN and SYDVKM. Between the trimmed V and J ends, which lost 6 bases and 3 bases, there was a span of 17 bases. The CDR3 DNA is TGTGCCAGCAGGTCTCTTCAGGGTGGGGACTATGGCTACACCTTC. Translation: CASRSLQGGDYGYTF.